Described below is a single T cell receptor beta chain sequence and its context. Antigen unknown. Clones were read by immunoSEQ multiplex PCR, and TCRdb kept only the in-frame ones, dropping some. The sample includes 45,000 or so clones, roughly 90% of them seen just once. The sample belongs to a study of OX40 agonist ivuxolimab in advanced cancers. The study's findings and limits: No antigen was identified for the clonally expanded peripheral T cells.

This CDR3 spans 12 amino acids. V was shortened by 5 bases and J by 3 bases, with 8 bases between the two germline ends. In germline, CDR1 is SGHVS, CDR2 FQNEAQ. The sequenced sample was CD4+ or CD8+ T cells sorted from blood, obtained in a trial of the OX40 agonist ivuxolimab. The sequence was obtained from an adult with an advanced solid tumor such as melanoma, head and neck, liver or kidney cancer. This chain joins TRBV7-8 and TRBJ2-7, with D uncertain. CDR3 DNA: TGTGCCAGCAGCAAGACTGGCTACGAGCAGTACTTC. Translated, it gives CASSKTGYEQYF.